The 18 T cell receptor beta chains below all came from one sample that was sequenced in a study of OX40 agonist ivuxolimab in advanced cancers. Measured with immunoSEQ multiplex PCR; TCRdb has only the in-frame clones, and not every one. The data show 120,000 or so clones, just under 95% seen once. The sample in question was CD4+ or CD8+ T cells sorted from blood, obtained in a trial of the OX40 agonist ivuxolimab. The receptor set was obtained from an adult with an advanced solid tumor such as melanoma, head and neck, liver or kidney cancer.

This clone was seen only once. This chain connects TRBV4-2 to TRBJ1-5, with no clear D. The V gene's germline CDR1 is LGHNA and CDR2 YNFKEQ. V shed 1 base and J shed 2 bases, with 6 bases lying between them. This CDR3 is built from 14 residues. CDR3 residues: CASSQASGNQPQHF. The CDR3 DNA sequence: TGTGCCAGCAGCCAAGCTAGTGGCAATCAGCCCCAGCATTTT.

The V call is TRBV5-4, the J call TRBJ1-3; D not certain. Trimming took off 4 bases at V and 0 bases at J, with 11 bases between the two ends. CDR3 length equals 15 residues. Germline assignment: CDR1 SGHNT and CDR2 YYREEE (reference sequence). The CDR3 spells CASSPVGGSGNTIYF. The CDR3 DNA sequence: TGTGCCAGCAGCCCCGTTGGAGGCTCTGGAAACACCATATATTTT.

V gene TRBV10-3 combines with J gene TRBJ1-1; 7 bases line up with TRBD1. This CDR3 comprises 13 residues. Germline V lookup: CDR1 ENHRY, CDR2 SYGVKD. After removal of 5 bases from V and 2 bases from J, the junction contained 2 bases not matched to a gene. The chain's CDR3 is CAISYRGNTEAFF. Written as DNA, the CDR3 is TGTGCCATCAGTTACAGGGGTAACACTGAAGCTTTCTTT.

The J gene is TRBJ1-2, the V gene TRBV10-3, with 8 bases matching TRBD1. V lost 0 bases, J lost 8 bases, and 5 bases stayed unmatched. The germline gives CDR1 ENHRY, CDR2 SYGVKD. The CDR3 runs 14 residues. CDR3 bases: TGTGCCATCAGTGAGTCCCGGACAGGGACAGGCTACACCTTC. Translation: CAISESRTGTGYTF.

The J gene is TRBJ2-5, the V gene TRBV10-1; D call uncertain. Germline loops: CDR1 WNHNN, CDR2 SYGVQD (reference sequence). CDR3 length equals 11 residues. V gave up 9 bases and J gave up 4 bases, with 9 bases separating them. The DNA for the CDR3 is TGCGCCAGTCCTAGTATAGAGACCCAGTACTTC. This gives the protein CASPSIETQYF.

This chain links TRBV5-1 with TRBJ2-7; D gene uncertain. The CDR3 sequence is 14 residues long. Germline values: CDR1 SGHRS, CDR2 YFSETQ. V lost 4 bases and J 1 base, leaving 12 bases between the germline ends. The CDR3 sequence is CASSKNVASYEQYF. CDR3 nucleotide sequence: TGCGCCAGCAGCAAGAATGTGGCGTCCTACGAGCAGTACTTC.

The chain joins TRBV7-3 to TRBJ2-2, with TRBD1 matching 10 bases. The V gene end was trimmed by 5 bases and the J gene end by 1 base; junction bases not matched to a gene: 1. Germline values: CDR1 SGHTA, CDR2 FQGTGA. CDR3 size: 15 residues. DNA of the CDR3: TGTGCCAGCAGCCGGACAGGGGGGAACACCGGGGAGCTGTTTTTT. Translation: CASSRTGGNTGELFF. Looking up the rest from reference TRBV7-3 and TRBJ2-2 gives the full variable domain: GAGVSQTPSNKVTEKGKYVELRCDPISGHTALYWYRQSLGQGPEFLIYFQGTGAADDSGLPNDRFFAVRPEGSVSTLKIQRTERGDSAVYLCASSRTGGNTGELFFGEGSRLTVL.

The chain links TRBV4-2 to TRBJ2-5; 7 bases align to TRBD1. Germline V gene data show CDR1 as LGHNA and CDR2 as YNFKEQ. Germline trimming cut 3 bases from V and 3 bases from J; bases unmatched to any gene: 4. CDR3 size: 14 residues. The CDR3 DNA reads TGTGCCAGCAGCCAGTTGACAGGGAAAGAGACCCAGTACTTC. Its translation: CASSQLTGKETQYF.

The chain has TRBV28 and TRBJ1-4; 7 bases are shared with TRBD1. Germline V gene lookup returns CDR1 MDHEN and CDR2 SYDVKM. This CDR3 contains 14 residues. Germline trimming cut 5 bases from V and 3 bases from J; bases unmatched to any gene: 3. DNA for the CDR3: TGTGCCAGCAGTCGTCAGGGGGCTAATGAAAAACTGTTTTTT. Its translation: CASSRQGANEKLFF. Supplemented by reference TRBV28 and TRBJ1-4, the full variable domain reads DVKVTQSSRYLVKRTGEKVFLECVQDMDHENMFWYRQDPGLGLRLIYFSYDVKMKEKGDIPEGYSVSREKKERFSLILESASTNQTSMYLCASSRQGANEKLFFGSGTQLSVL.

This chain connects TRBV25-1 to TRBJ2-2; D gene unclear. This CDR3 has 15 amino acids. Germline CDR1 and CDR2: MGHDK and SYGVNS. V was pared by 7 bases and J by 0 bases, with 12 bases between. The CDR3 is CASKDGETNTGELFF. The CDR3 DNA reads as TGTGCCAGCAAAGACGGTGAAACGAACACCGGGGAGCTGTTTTTT.

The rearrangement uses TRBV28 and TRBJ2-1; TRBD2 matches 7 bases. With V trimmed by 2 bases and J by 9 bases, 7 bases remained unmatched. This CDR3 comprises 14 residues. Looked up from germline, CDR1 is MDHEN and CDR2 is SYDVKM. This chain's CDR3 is CASSLRRRGSEQFF. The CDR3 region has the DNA TGTGCCAGCAGTTTAAGGCGGCGCGGGAGTGAGCAGTTCTTC.

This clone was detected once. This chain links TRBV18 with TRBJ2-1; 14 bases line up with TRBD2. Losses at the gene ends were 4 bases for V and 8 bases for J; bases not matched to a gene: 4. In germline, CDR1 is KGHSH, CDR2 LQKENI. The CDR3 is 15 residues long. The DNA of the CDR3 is TGTGCCAGCTCACTGACTAGCGGGAGGGCCGATGAGCAGTTCTTC. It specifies CASSLTSGRADEQFF.

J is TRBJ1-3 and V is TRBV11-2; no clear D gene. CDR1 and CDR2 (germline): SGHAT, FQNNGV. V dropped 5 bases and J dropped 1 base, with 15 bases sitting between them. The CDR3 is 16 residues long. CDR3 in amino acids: CASSVVVTGSGNTIYF. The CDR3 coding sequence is TGTGCCAGCAGCGTAGTTGTCACGGGATCTGGAAACACCATATATTTT.

In DNA form, the CDR3 reads TGCGCCAGCAGCGCCGGACAGGGTGCAGGAACCGGGGAGCTGTTTTTT. Its protein product is CASSAGQGAGTGELFF. The chain links TRBV5-1 to TRBJ2-2, with 8 bases aligning to TRBD1. V trimming: 4 bases; J trimming: 5 bases; junction bases outside the gene matches: 10. Germline V gives CDR1 SGHRS, CDR2 YFSETQ. The CDR3 length is 16 residues.

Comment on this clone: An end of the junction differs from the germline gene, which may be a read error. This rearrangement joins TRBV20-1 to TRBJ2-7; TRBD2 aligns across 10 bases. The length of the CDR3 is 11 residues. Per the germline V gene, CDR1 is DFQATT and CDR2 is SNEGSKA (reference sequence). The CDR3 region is CGVSGRYEQYF. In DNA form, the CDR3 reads TGTGGGGTTAGCGGGAGGTACGAGCAGTACTTC.

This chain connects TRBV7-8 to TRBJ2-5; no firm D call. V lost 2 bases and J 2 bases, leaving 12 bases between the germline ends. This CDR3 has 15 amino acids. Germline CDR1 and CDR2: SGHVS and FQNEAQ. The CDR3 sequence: CASSLQVVRQETQYF. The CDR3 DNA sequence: TGTGCCAGCAGCTTACAGGTGGTACGGCAAGAGACCCAGTACTTC.

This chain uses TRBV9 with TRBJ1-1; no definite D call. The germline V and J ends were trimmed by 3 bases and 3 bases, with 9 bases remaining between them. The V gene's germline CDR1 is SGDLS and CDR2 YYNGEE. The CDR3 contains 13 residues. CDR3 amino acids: CASSGAPDTEAFF. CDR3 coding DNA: TGTGCCAGCAGCGGGGCCCCGGACACTGAAGCTTTCTTT.

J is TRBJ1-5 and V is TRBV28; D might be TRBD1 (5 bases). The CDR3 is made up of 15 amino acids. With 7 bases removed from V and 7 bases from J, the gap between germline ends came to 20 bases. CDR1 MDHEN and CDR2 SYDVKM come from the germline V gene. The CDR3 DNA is TGTGCCAGCACCCTCCCGGAGGGACCAGGGCAGCCCCAGCATTTT. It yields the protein CASTLPEGPGQPQHF.